The 2 T cell receptor beta chains presented below share a single source sample, sequenced in a study of T cell responses to AZD1222 COVID-19 vaccine. The protocol was immunoSEQ multiplex PCR, while the TCRdb copy is restricted to in-frame clones and leaves out a portion. The sample includes a few hundred thousand clones, about 92% of them seen just once. Sequencing was performed on peripheral blood, taken on day 0 of AZD1222 vaccination. The receptors derive from an adult in good health.

V usage is TRBV28 and J usage is TRBJ2-5; D not resolved. The CDR3 is made up of 15 amino acids. In germline, CDR1 is MDHEN, CDR2 SYDVKM. V was clipped by 3 bases and J by 5 bases, with 16 bases between them. As DNA, the CDR3 is TGTGCCAGCAGTTTCCGGACCTTTGGTTCGGAGACCCAGTACTTC. Residues: CASSFRTFGSETQYF.

This clone was detected only a few times. J is TRBJ1-2 and V is TRBV3-1 (or the pseudogene TRBV3-2); no definite D call. The CDR3 consists of 15 residues. V was clipped by 4 bases and J by 8 bases, with 20 bases between them. The germline V gene has CDR1 LGHDT and CDR2 YNNKEL (reference sequence). CDR3 amino acids: CASSPSGGSSWGYTF. The CDR3 DNA reads as TGTGCCAGCAGCCCCTCAGGAGGTAGTTCCTGGGGCTACACCTTC.